This entry is about one TCR beta chain. The data belong to a study of blood T cell repertoires in COVID-19. Participant age was roughly 18 to 90 years, and participants resided in 20 to 30 US areas. Deletions cut 4 bases from V and 0 bases from J, with 10 bases between. The germline CDR1 and CDR2 sequences are MNHEY and SMNVEV (reference sequence). This CDR3 is 15 amino acids long. Clones were sequenced by immunoSEQ multiplex PCR, and TCRdb holds only the in-frame ones, with some missing. The sample includes about 140,000 clones, under 85% of them seen just once. The chain links TRBV27 to TRBJ1-5; D is perhaps TRBD1 (5 bases). This receptor was taken from a woman between 18 and 29 years old who had been exposed to COVID-19. Sequencing used PBMCs or T cells enriched from blood (not recorded which). The CDR3 spells CASSSGHYSNQPQHF. CDR3 coding DNA: TGTGCCAGCAGTTCCGGACACTATAGCAATCAGCCCCAGCATTTT.